A single sample is the source of the 5 T cell receptor beta chains below, sequenced in a study of CD8 T cells in ankylosing spondylitis. Whole-study results and caveats: Characteristic of ankylosing spondylitis blood, it appeared, was a TCR beta motif comprising several highly homologous variants.

TCRdb analysed the 5' RACE reads with MiXCR anew, one entry per CDR3 protein. This sample carries fewer than 500,000 distinct CDR3 sequences, about 25% of them seen once, and the ten largest clones take 0.89%. These receptors lack a known antigen. Sequences were obtained from blood, either unsorted or a sorted T cell fraction (not recorded which). The receptors here all came from a male donor with ankylosing spondylitis.

This clonotype occurred a few times. The chain uses TRBV5-1 and TRBJ2-6; 7 bases align to TRBD2. This CDR3 contains 18 residues. The germline gives CDR1 SGHRS, CDR2 YFSETQ. The V and J ends lost 0 bases and 0 bases, in that order; junction bases with no gene match: 6. The chain's CDR3 is CASSLVLGGSSGANVLTF. In DNA, the CDR3 is TGCGCCAGCAGCTTGGTTTTAGGCGGGAGCTCTGGGGCCAACGTCCTGACTTTC. The whole variable domain, remainder taken from reference TRBV5-1 and TRBJ2-6, is KAGVTQTPRYLIKTRGQQVTLSCSPISGHRSVSWYQQTPGQGLQFLFEYFSETQRNKGNFPGRFSGRQFSNSRSEMNVSTLELGDSALYLCASSLVLGGSSGANVLTFGAGSRLTVL.

In its sample, this clonotype was seen a few times. The gene calls are TRBV12-3 or TRBV12-4 and TRBJ2-1; D perhaps matches TRBD2 (6 bases). Trimming removed 5 bases at V and 5 bases at J, with 13 bases between. CDR3 length equals 14 residues. The CDR3 DNA reads as TGTGCCAGCAGTGTTAGCGGAGGGGACAATGAGCAGTTCTTC. The encoded protein is CASSVSGGDNEQFF.

The J gene is TRBJ1-2, the V gene TRBV4-2; D not resolved. V shed 0 bases and J shed 1 base, with 9 bases lying between them. Germline V lookup: CDR1 LGHNA, CDR2 YNFKEQ. The CDR3 totals 15 residues. For the CDR3, the DNA is TGTGCCAGCAGCCAAGACCTCCTAGTTAACTATGGCTACACCTTC. Translation gives CASSQDLLVNYGYTF.

This clonotype was detected only a few times. The rearrangement uses TRBV7-9 and TRBJ2-3, with D possibly TRBD2 on 5 matching bases. Looked up from germline, CDR1 is SEHNR and CDR2 is FQNEAQ (reference sequence). With 5 bases removed from V and 4 bases from J, the gap between germline ends came to 13 bases. The length of the CDR3 is 14 residues. Written as DNA, the CDR3 is TGTGCCAGCAGCGCCCTGCCGGGGTCAGATACGCAGTATTTT. Its translation is CASSALPGSDTQYF.

In its sample, this clonotype was seen a few times. The chain links TRBV28 to TRBJ1-1; no firm D call. V was shortened by 8 bases and J by 4 bases, with 8 bases between the two germline ends. The CDR3 runs to 11 residues. The germline V gene encodes CDR1 MDHEN and CDR2 SYDVKM. The CDR3 DNA follows: TGTGCCAGCTGGGGAGGCACTGAAGCTTTCTTT. It yields the protein CASWGGTEAFF.